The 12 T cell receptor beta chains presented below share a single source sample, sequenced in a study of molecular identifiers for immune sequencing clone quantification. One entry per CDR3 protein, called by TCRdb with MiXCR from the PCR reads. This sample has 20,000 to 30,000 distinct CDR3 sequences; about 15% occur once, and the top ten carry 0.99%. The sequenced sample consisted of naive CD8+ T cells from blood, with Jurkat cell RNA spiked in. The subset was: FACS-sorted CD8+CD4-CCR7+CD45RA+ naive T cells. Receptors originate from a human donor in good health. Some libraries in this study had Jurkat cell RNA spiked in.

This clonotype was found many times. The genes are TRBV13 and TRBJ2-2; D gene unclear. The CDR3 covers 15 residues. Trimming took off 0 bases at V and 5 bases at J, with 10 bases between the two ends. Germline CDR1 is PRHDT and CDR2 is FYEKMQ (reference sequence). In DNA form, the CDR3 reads TGTGCCAGCAGCTTAGGCGTGAGGCTGACCGGGGAGCTGTTTTTT. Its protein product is CASSLGVRLTGELFF. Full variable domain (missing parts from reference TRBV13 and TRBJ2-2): AAGVIQSPRHLIKEKRETATLKCYPIPRHDTVYWYQQGPGQDPQFLISFYEKMQSDKGSIPDRFSAQQFSDYHSELNMSSLELGDSALYFCASSLGVRLTGELFFGEGSRLTVL.

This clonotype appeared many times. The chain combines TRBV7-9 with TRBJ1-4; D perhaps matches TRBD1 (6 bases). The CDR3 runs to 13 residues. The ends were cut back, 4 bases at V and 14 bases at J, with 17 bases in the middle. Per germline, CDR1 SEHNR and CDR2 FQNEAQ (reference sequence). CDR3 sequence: CASSSREDSALFF. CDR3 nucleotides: TGTGCCAGCAGCTCTCGAGAGGACAGCGCCCTGTTTTTT.

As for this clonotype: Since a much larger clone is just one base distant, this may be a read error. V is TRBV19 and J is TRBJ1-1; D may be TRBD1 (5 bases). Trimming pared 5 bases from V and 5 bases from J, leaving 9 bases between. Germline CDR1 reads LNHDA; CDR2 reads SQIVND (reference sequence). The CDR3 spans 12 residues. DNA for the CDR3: TGTGCCAGTAGTCGTGGGGGGACTGAAGCTTTCTTT. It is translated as CASSRGGTEAFF.

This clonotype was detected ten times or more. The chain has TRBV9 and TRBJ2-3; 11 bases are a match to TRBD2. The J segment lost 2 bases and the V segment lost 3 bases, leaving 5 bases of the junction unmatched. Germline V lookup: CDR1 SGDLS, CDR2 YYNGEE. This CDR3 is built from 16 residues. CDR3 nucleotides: TGTGCCAGCAGCGCTTCTAGCGGGAGGTTCACAGATACGCAGTATTTT. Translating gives CASSASSGRFTDTQYF.

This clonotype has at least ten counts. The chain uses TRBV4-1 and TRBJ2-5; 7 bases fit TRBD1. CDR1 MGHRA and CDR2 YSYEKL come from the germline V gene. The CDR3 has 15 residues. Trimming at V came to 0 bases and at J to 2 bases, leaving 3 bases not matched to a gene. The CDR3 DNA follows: TGCGCCAGCAGCCAAGATCGGGGACAGCAAGAGACCCAGTACTTC. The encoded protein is CASSQDRGQQETQYF.

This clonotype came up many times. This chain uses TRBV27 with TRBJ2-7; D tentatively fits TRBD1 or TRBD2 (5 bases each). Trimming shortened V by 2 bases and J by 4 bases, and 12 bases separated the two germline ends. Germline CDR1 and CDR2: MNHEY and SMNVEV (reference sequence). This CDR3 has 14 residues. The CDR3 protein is CASSLTGTAYEQYF. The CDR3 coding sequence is TGTGCCAGCAGTTTAACCGGGACGGCTTACGAGCAGTACTTC.

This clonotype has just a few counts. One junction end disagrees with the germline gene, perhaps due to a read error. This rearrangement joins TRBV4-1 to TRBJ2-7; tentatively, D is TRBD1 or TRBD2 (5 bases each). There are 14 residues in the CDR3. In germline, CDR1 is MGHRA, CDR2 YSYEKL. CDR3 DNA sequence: TGCGCCAGCAGCTTAGATTCGGGGCCATACGGGCAGTACTTC. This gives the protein CASSLDSGPYGQYF.

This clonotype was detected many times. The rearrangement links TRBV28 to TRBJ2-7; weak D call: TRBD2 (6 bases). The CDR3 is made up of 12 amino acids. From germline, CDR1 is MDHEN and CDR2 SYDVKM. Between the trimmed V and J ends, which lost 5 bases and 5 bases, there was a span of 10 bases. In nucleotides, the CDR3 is TGTGCCAGCAGTCCGGGAGCAAACGAGCAGTACTTC. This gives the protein CASSPGANEQYF. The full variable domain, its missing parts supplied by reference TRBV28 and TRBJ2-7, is DVKVTQSSRYLVKRTGEKVFLECVQDMDHENMFWYRQDPGLGLRLIYFSYDVKMKEKGDIPEGYSVSREKKERFSLILESASTNQTSMYLCASSPGANEQYFGPGTRLTVT.

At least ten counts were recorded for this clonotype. CDR3 sequence reads: CASSLGTGNQPQHF. The CDR3, as DNA: TGTGCCAGCAGTCTCGGGACGGGGAATCAGCCCCAGCATTTT. The V call is TRBV27, the J call TRBJ1-5; D possibly corresponds to TRBD1 (5 bases). The germline CDR1 and CDR2 sequences are MNHEY and SMNVEV (reference sequence). The CDR3 spans 14 residues. The V and J ends lost 5 bases and 4 bases respectively, with 12 bases between them.

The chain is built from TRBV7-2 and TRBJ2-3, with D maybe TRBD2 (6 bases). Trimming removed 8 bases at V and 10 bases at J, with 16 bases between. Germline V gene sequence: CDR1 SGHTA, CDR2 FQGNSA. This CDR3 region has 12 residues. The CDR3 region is CASHSAGNPQYF. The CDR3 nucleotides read TGTGCCAGCCATTCCGCGGGAAATCCGCAGTATTTT.

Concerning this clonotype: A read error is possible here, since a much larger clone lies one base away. This chain's CDR3 is CSVEGATSSSTDTQYF. CDR3 DNA: TGCAGCGTTGAAGGAGCAACTAGTTCGAGCACAGATACGCAGTATTTT. This chain links TRBV29-1 with TRBJ2-3; D might be TRBD2 (5 bases). The V and J ends lost 1 base and 0 bases respectively, with 14 bases between them. This CDR3 is 16 amino acids long. Germline V gene lookup returns CDR1 SQVTM and CDR2 ANQGSEA.

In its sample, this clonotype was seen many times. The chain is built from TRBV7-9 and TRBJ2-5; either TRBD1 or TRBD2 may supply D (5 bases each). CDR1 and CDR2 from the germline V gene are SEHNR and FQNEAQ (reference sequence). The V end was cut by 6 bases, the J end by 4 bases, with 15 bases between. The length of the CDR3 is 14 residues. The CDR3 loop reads CASRDGTEPETQYF. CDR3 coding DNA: TGTGCCAGCAGAGACGGGACGGAGCCAGAGACCCAGTACTTC.